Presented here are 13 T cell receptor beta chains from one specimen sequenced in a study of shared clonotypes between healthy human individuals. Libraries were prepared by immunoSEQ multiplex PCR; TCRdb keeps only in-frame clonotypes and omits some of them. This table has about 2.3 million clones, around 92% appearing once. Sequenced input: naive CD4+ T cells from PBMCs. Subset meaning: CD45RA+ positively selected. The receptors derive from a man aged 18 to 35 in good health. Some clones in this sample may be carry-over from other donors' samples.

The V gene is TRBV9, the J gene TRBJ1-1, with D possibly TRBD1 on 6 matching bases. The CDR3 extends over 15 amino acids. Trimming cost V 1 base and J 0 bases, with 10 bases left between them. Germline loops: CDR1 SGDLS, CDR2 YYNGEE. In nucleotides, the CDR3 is TGTGCCAGCAGCGTATTGGGGGCGGTGAACACTGAAGCTTTCTTT. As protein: CASSVLGAVNTEAFF.

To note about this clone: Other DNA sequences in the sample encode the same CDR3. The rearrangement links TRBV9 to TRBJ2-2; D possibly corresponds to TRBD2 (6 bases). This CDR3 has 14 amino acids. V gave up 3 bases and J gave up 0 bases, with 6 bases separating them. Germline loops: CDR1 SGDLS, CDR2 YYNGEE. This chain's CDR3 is CASSGRANTGELFF. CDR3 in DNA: TGTGCCAGCAGCGGGAGGGCGAACACCGGGGAGCTGTTTTTT.

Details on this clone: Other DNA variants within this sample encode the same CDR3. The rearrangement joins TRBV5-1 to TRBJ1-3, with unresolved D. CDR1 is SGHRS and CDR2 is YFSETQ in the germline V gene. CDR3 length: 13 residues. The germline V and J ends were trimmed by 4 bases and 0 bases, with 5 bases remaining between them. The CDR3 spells CASSPDSGNTIYF. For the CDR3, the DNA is TGCGCCAGCAGCCCAGACTCTGGAAACACCATATATTTT. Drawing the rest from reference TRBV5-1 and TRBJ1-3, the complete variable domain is KAGVTQTPRYLIKTRGQQVTLSCSPISGHRSVSWYQQTPGQGLQFLFEYFSETQRNKGNFPGRFSGRQFSNSRSEMNVSTLELGDSALYLCASSPDSGNTIYFGEGSWLTVV.

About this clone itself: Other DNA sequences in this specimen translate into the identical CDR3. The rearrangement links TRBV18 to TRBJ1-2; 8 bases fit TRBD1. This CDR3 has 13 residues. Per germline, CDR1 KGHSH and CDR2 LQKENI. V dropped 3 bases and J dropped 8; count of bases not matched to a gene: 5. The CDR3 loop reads CASSPGQGSGYTF. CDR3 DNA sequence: TGTGCCAGCTCACCCGGACAGGGCTCGGGCTACACCTTC. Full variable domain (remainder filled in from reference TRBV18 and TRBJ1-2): NAGVMQNPRHLVRRRGQEARLRCSPMKGHSHVYWYRQLPEEGLKFMVYLQKENIIDESGMPKERFSAEFPKEGPSILRIQQVVRGDSAAYFCASSPGQGSGYTFGSGTRLTVV.

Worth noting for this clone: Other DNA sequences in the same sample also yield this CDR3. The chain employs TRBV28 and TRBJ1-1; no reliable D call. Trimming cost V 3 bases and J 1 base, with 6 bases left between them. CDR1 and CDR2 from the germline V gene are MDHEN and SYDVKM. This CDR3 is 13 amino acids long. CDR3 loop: CASSLVTNTEAFF. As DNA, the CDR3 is TGTGCCAGCAGTTTGGTTACGAACACTGAAGCTTTCTTT.

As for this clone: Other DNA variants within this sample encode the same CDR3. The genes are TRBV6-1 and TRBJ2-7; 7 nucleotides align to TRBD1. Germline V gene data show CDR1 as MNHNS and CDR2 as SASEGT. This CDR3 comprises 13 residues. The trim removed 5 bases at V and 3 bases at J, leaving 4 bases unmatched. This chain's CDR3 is CASSRQGSYEQYF. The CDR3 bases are TGTGCCAGCAGTCGACAGGGTAGCTACGAGCAGTACTTC.

Here the CDR3 DNA reads TGCAGCGTTGCAGGGTTCCACGCCGGAAACACCATATATTTT. It encodes CSVAGFHAGNTIYF. V and J are TRBV29-1 and TRBJ1-3; D is possibly TRBD1 (5 bases). The length of the CDR3 is 14 residues. The germline gives CDR1 SQVTM, CDR2 ANQGSEA. V was shortened by 4 bases and J by 4 bases, with 14 bases between the two germline ends.

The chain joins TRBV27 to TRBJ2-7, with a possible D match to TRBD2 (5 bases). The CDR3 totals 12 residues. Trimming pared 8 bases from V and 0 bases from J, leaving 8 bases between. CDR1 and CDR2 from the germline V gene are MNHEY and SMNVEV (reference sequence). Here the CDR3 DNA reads TGTGCCAGCGGGAGCCGCTCCTACGAGCAGTACTTC. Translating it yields CASGSRSYEQYF.

The CDR3 DNA is TGTGCCAGCAGCTTGGGCATGGACAGCTCTGGAAACACCATATATTTT. This codes for CASSLGMDSSGNTIYF. The chain employs TRBV5-6 and TRBJ1-3, with D perhaps TRBD1 (6 bases). The CDR3 totals 16 residues. Trimming stripped 0 bases from V and 0 bases from J, with 10 bases between. Germline CDR1 SGHDT, CDR2 YYEEEE.

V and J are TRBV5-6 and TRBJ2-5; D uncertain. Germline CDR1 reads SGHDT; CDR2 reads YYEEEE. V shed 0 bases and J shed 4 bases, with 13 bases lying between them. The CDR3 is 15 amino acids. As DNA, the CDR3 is TGTGCCAGCAGCTTGGCTGGTGGTGTAGGAGAGACCCAGTACTTC. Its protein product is CASSLAGGVGETQYF.

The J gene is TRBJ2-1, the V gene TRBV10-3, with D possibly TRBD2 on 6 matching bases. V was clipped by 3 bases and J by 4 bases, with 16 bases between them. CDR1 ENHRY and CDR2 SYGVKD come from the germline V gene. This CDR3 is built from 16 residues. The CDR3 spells CAISEGLIAVYNEQFF. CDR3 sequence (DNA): TGTGCCATCAGTGAAGGGTTGATAGCGGTATACAATGAGCAGTTCTTC.

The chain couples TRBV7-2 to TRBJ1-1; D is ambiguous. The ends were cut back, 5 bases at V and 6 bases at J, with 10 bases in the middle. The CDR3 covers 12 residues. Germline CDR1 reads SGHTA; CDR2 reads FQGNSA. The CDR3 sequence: CASSPDTSEAFF. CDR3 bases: TGTGCCAGCAGCCCAGATACCTCTGAAGCTTTCTTT.

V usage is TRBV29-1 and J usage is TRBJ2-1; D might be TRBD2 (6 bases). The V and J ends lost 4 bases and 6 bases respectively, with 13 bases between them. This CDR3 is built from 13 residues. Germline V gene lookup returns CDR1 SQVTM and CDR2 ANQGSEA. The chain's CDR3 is CSVGWRGSNEQFF. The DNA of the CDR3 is TGCAGCGTTGGGTGGCGGGGAAGCAATGAGCAGTTCTTC.